This T cell receptor (beta chain) came from a study of patients and donors after allogeneic stem cell transplantation. CDR1 and CDR2 from the germline V gene are KGHSH and LQKENI. The junction had 5 bases not matched to a gene; V was cut back by 3 bases and J by 0 bases. This CDR3 is 16 amino acids long. TCRdb recomputed calls from the RT-PCR reads with MiXCR, one row per CDR3 protein. This table holds roughly 960,000 distinct CDR3 sequences, approximately 18% found once. This clonotype was counted between two and nine times. The source is a human donor who was either an allogeneic HSCT recipient or a stem cell or donor lymphocyte infusion donor (not recorded which). It is not recorded whose cells these are; they may come from a transplant donor. The sequencing input was blood, either unsorted or a sorted T cell fraction (not recorded which). The chain carries TRBV18 and TRBJ1-3, with 7 bases lining up with TRBD1. The CDR3 DNA reads TGTGCCAGCTCACCCGGGACAGCCATCTCTGGAAACACCATATATTTT. It is translated as CASSPGTAISGNTIYF. Full variable domain (outside the CDR3, taken from reference TRBV18 and TRBJ1-3): NAGVMQNPRHLVRRRGQEARLRCSPMKGHSHVYWYRQLPEEGLKFMVYLQKENIIDESGMPKERFSAEFPKEGPSILRIQQVVRGDSAAYFCASSPGTAISGNTIYFGEGSWLTVV.